These 22 T cell receptor beta chains originate from one sample sequenced in a study of shared clonotypes between healthy human individuals. The repertoire was sequenced with immunoSEQ multiplex PCR; TCRdb's copy has only in-frame clones and lacks some. The sample records around 1.1 million clones, roughly 77% being singletons. Sample: memory CD4+ T cells from PBMCs. Subset defined: CD45RA-negative fraction. These receptors originate from a man between 18 and 35 years old in good health. Some clones in this sample may be carry-over from other donors' samples.

This clone has only a few counts. J is TRBJ1-5 and V is TRBV7-8; tentatively, D is TRBD1 (6 bases). The germline gives CDR1 SGHVS, CDR2 FQNEAQ. The CDR3 runs to 16 residues. Between the trimmed V and J ends, which lost 5 bases and 5 bases, there was a span of 19 bases. The CDR3 DNA is TGTGCCAGCAGCCCCCGGCGGGGCAGGGGCGATCAGCCCCAGCATTTT. It is translated as CASSPRRGRGDQPQHF.

The genes are TRBV11-2 and TRBJ2-1; D possibly corresponds to TRBD2 (6 bases). CDR3 size: 12 residues. Trimming shortened V by 6 bases and J by 6 bases, and 9 bases separated the two germline ends. Per the germline V gene, CDR1 is SGHAT and CDR2 is FQNNGV. As DNA, the CDR3 is TGTGCCAGCAGGGCTAGCGCCAATGAGCAGTTCTTC. Residues: CASRASANEQFF.

The V call is TRBV11-2, the J call TRBJ2-2, with 8 positions matching TRBD2. The trim removed 2 bases at V and 6 bases at J, leaving 14 bases unmatched. There are 18 residues in the CDR3. CDR1 is SGHAT, CDR2 FQNNGV, per germline. The CDR3 loop is CASSLTAASGSFAGELFF. Written as DNA, the CDR3 is TGTGCCAGCAGCTTAACCGCAGCGAGCGGGAGTTTCGCCGGGGAGCTGTTTTTT.

J is TRBJ1-3 and V is TRBV5-1; no reliable D call. This CDR3 region has 14 residues. V was trimmed by 2 bases and J by 4 bases, leaving 10 bases between them. Looked up from germline, CDR1 is SGHRS and CDR2 is YFSETQ. The chain's CDR3 is CASSLDSRGNTIYF. The CDR3 DNA sequence: TGCGCCAGCAGCTTAGACTCGCGGGGAAACACCATATATTTT.

This clone was observed a handful of times. The chain carries TRBV21-1 and TRBJ2-4; the tabulated D call, TRBD1, remains unverified against the DNA. TRBV21-1 is assigned pseudogene status. The CDR3 sequence is 15 residues long. The CDR3 nucleotides are TGTGCCAGCAGCAAAGAGGGGGCGGTCAAAAACATTCAGTACTTC. Its protein product is CASSKEGAVKNIQYF.

V and J are TRBV14 and TRBJ2-7; no firm D call. V lost 1 base and J 6 bases, leaving 19 bases between the germline ends. Germline V gene sequence: CDR1 SGHDN, CDR2 FVKESK. This CDR3 is built from 16 residues. CDR3 DNA: TGTGCCAGCAGCCAAGGGGGTCGACTCCACCCCCTCGAGCAGTACTTC. Its protein product is CASSQGGRLHPLEQYF. The entire variable domain, with the rest obtained from reference TRBV14 and TRBJ2-7, is as follows: EAGVTQFPSHSVIEKGQTVTLRCDPISGHDNLYWYRRVMGKEIKFLLHFVKESKQDESGMPNNRFLAERTGGTYSTLKVQPAELEDSGVYFCASSQGGRLHPLEQYFGPGTRLTVT.

This chain links TRBV11-1 with TRBJ2-7; D gene unclear. The V end lost 1 base, the J end lost 2 bases, and 12 bases lay between the germline ends. Germline V gene data show CDR1 as SGHAT and CDR2 as FQDESV (reference sequence). This CDR3 has 15 amino acids. CDR3 region: CASSLDSYIPYEQYF. The DNA for the CDR3 is TGTGCCAGCAGCTTAGACAGCTACATCCCCTACGAGCAGTACTTC.

The chain combines TRBV6-1 with TRBJ2-2; D not resolved. Trimming removed 10 bases at V and 1 base at J, with 10 bases between. The germline gives CDR1 MNHNS, CDR2 SASEGT. The CDR3 is 13 amino acids. The CDR3 reads CATLLWNTGELFF. The CDR3 region has the DNA TGTGCCACCCTACTCTGGAACACCGGGGAGCTGTTTTTT.

This rearrangement joins TRBV9 to TRBJ1-2; tentatively, D is TRBD1 (6 bases). Per germline, CDR1 SGDLS and CDR2 YYNGEE. The CDR3 covers 12 residues. Trimming removed 3 bases at V and 4 bases at J, with 7 bases between. In DNA form, the CDR3 reads TGTGCCAGCAGCGCAGGGGTCTATGGCTACACCTTC. Translated: CASSAGVYGYTF.

The chain links TRBV28 to TRBJ2-3; D is uncertain. This CDR3 spans 15 amino acids. V was trimmed by 7 bases and J by 3 bases, leaving 17 bases between them. Per germline, CDR1 MDHEN and CDR2 SYDVKM. CDR3 sequence reads: CASMGSIGVTDTQYF. CDR3 nucleotides: TGTGCCAGCATGGGCAGCATTGGGGTTACAGATACGCAGTATTTT.

V and J are TRBV11-2 and TRBJ2-5; TRBD2 agrees at 8 bases. V dropped 1 base and J dropped 4; count of bases not matched to a gene: 8. This CDR3 region has 16 residues. Germline CDR1 is SGHAT and CDR2 is FQNNGV. CDR3 nucleotides: TGTGCCAGCAGCTTAGGGCCGCTAGCGGGTGTAGAGACCCAGTACTTC. Translating it yields CASSLGPLAGVETQYF.

The gene calls are TRBV27 and TRBJ1-4; D is ambiguous. V was pared by 4 bases and J by 7 bases, with 19 bases between. CDR1 and CDR2 from the germline V gene are MNHEY and SMNVEV (reference sequence). This CDR3 has 16 amino acids. CDR3 in amino acids: CASSSGSPGGVEKLFF. Here the CDR3 DNA reads TGTGCCAGCAGTTCGGGCTCCCCCGGAGGTGTTGAAAAACTGTTTTTT.

V is TRBV5-3 and J is TRBJ1-3, with 10 bases matching TRBD1. TRBV5-3 is flagged as an ORF with uncertain function. Germline trimming cut 5 bases from V and 4 bases from J; bases unmatched to any gene: 6. The CDR3 runs 15 residues. CDR3 sequence reads: CARSQTGGYGNTIYF. CDR3 DNA sequence: TGTGCCAGAAGTCAGACAGGGGGCTACGGAAACACCATATATTTT.

This clone was observed at least ten times. The sample contains more than one DNA sequence encoding this CDR3. The chain has TRBV4-1 and TRBJ1-4; D remains ambiguous. The CDR3 extends over 15 amino acids. Looked up from germline, CDR1 is MGHRA and CDR2 is YSYEKL. Deletions cut 3 bases from V and 2 bases from J, with 10 bases between. The CDR3 nucleotides read TGCGCCAGCAGCCAGCTCCCGGGGACTAATGAAAAACTGTTTTTT. Translating gives CASSQLPGTNEKLFF.

The rearrangement joins TRBV7-2 to TRBJ1-2; weak D call: TRBD1 (5 bases). The V gene lost 2 bases and the J gene lost 7 bases, with 11 bases spanning the gap. Germline values: CDR1 SGHTA, CDR2 FQGNSA. The CDR3 is 13 residues long. The CDR3 DNA reads TGTGCCAGCAGCTTAAATTGGAGGGGTGGCTACACCTTC. This codes for CASSLNWRGGYTF. Full variable domain (remainder filled in from reference TRBV7-2 and TRBJ1-2): GAGVSQSPSNKVTEKGKDVELRCDPISGHTALYWYRQSLGQGLEFLIYFQGNSAPDKSGLPSDRFSAERTGGSVSTLTIQRTQQEDSAVYLCASSLNWRGGYTFGSGTRLTVV.

This sequence joins TRBV29-1 and TRBJ1-1; D not resolved. CDR1 is SQVTM and CDR2 is ANQGSEA in the germline V gene. V was shortened by 7 bases and J by 0 bases, with 15 bases between the two germline ends. The length of the CDR3 is 14 residues. The CDR3 loop is CSAVNVGVNTEAFF. The CDR3 nucleotides are TGCAGCGCTGTGAATGTGGGAGTGAACACTGAAGCTTTCTTT.

The sample holds one count of this clone. This sequence joins TRBV5-1 and TRBJ2-1; D is undetermined. This CDR3 has 15 residues. Germline loops: CDR1 SGHRS, CDR2 YFSETQ. V shed 1 base and J shed 0 bases, with 8 bases lying between them. The CDR3 protein is CASSLTSSSYNEQFF. CDR3 nucleotides: TGCGCCAGCAGCTTGACCAGCAGCTCCTACAATGAGCAGTTCTTC. Full variable domain (remainder filled in from reference TRBV5-1 and TRBJ2-1): KAGVTQTPRYLIKTRGQQVTLSCSPISGHRSVSWYQQTPGQGLQFLFEYFSETQRNKGNFPGRFSGRQFSNSRSEMNVSTLELGDSALYLCASSLTSSSYNEQFFGPGTRLTVL.

The CDR3 spells CASLPRTGAYEQYF. CDR3 DNA sequence: TGTGCCAGCCTACCGAGGACAGGAGCCTACGAGCAGTACTTC. This chain links TRBV6-5 with TRBJ2-7, with TRBD1 matching 7 bases. The V and J ends lost 8 bases and 2 bases, in that order; junction bases with no gene match: 9. The CDR3 totals 14 residues. CDR1 and CDR2 (germline): MNHEY, SVGAGI.

V usage is TRBV28 and J usage is TRBJ2-1; TRBD2 matches at 11 bases. J was trimmed by 0 bases and V by 10 bases; bases with no gene match: 11. Germline-derived CDR1 and CDR2 are MDHEN and SYDVKM. The CDR3 covers 17 residues. The CDR3 DNA is TGTGCCACCCTGTTAGCGGGAGGGGGTAGCTCCTACAATGAGCAGTTCTTC. This codes for CATLLAGGGSSYNEQFF.

The count of this clone is one. V and J are TRBV27 and TRBJ1-5, with D uncertain. The CDR3 runs to 14 residues. Germline V gene lookup returns CDR1 MNHEY and CDR2 SMNVEV (reference sequence). V was cut by 6 bases and J by 6 bases, with 15 bases left in between. CDR3: CASRIKGMGQPQHF. The CDR3 region has the DNA TGTGCCAGCAGAATCAAGGGAATGGGTCAGCCCCAGCATTTT.

V usage is TRBV10-3 and J usage is TRBJ1-3, with D perhaps TRBD1 (5 bases). V lost 10 bases and J 4 bases, leaving 17 bases between the germline ends. The CDR3 totals 14 residues. CDR1 is ENHRY and CDR2 is SYGVKD in the germline V gene. The CDR3 DNA reads as TGTGCCACCCAAGTGGGACTTTTGGGAAACACCATATATTTT. Protein product: CATQVGLLGNTIYF.

This sequence joins TRBV18 and TRBJ1-4, with 7 bases aligning to TRBD1. The ends lost 4 bases at V and 4 bases at J; junction bases unmatched: 6. The CDR3 totals 15 residues. Germline values: CDR1 KGHSH, CDR2 LQKENI. The CDR3: CASSHGTVNNEKLFF. CDR3 in DNA: TGTGCCAGCTCACACGGGACAGTTAATAATGAAAAACTGTTTTTT. Complete variable domain (other parts from reference TRBV18 and TRBJ1-4): NAGVMQNPRHLVRRRGQEARLRCSPMKGHSHVYWYRQLPEEGLKFMVYLQKENIIDESGMPKERFSAEFPKEGPSILRIQQVVRGDSAAYFCASSHGTVNNEKLFFGSGTQLSVL.